This T cell receptor beta chain was observed in a study of cytomegalovirus exposure and HLA in healthy donors. Study outcomes and limitations: Another analysis was done later, and it associated 16,951 TCR beta sequences with HLA alleles at 0.05 false discovery rate. Later analysis identified a missense DCLRE1C variant that was linked to TCR beta V- and J-gene trimming. Researchers counted some 150 TCR beta chains as cytomegalovirus-associated.

Healthy bone marrow donors made up the donors. The PCR used 60 Vbeta and 13 Jbeta primers. The method was immunoSEQ multiplex PCR; TCRdb's version includes in-frame clones alone and lacks a portion of them. The sample records 140,000 to 150,000 clones, 78% being singletons. The length of the CDR3 is 15 residues. V was shortened by 1 base and J by 5 bases, with 15 bases between the two germline ends. Germline assignment: CDR1 LNHDA and CDR2 SQIVND (reference sequence). With respect to this clone: Its specificity is not known.

The sequenced sample was PBMCs. The gene calls are TRBV19 and TRBJ2-7; weak D call: TRBD1 (6 bases). This clonotype was sampled from a man between 35 and 55 years old in good health and CMV-seropositive. The CDR3 spells CASSIVTGTYHEQYF. The DNA for the CDR3 is TGTGCCAGTAGTATAGTAACAGGGACCTACCACGAGCAGTACTTC.